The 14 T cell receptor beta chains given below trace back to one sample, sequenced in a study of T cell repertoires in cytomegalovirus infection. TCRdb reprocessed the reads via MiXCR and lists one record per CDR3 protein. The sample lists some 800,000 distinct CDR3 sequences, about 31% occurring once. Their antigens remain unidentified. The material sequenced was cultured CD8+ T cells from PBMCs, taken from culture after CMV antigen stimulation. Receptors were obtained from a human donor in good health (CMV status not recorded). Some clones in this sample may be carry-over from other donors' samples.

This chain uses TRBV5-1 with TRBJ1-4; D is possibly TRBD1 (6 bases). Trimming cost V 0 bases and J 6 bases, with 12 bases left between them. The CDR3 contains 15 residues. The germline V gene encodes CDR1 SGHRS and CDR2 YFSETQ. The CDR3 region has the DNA TGCGCCAGCAGCTTGGGGGCAGGGGTTGATGAAAAACTGTTTTTT. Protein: CASSLGAGVDEKLFF.

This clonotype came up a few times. CDR3: CASSFGREKASEQYV. CDR3 DNA sequence: TGTGCCAGCAGCTTCGGCAGGGAGAAGGCTAGCGAGCAGTACGTC. This sequence joins TRBV7-9 and TRBJ2-7; either TRBD1 or TRBD2 may supply D (5 bases each). The germline V gene has CDR1 SEHNR and CDR2 FQNEAQ (reference sequence). The V gene lost 3 bases and the J gene lost 6 bases, with 18 bases spanning the gap. The CDR3 runs to 15 residues.

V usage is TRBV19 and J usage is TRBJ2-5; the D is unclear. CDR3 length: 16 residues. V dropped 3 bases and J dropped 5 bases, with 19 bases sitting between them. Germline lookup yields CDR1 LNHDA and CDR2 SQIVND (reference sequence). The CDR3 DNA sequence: TGTGCCAGTAGTATCTCGGAATTACGGCAGGCTGAGACCCAGTACTTC. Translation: CASSISELRQAETQYF.

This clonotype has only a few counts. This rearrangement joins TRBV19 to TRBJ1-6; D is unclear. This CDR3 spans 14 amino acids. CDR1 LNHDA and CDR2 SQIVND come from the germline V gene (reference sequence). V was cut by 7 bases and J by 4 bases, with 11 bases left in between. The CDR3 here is CASTDARYNSPLHF. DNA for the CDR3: TGTGCCAGTACTGACGCAAGATATAATTCACCCCTCCACTTT.

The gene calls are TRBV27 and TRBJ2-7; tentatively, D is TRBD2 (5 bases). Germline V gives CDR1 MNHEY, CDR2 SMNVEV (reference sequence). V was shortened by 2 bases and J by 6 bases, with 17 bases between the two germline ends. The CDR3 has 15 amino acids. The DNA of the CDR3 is TGTGCCAGCAGTTTAGACCGGGGAACTTACTGCGAGCAGTACTTC. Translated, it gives CASSLDRGTYCEQYF.

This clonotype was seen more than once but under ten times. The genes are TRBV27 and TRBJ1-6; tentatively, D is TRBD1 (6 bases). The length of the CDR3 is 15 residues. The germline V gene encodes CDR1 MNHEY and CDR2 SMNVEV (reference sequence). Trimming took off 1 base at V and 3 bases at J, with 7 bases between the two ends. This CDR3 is CASSLLGHYNSPLHF. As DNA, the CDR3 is TGTGCCAGCAGTTTATTGGGACACTATAATTCACCCCTCCACTTT.

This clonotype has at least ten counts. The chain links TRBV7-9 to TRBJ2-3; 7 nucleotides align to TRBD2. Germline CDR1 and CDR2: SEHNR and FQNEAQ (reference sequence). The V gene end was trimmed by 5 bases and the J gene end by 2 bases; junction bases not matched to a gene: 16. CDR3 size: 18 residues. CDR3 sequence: CASSITVGASGPTDTQYF. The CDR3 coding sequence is TGTGCCAGCAGCATAACGGTTGGGGCTAGCGGCCCCACAGATACGCAGTATTTT.

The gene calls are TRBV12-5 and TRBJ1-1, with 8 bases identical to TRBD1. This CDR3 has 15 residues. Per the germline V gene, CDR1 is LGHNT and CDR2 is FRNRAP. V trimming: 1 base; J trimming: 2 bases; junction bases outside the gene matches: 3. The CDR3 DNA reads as TGTGCTAGTGGTTTGGGGACAGGGAGTAACACTGAAGCTTTCTTT. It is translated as CASGLGTGSNTEAFF.

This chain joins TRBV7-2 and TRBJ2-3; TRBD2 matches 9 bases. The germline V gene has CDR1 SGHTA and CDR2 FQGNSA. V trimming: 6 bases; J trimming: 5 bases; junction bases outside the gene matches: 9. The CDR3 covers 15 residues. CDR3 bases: TGTGCCAGCAGACGCGGGGGGGCCGTGGGAGATACGCAGTATTTT. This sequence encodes CASRRGGAVGDTQYF. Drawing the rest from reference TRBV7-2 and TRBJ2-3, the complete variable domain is GAGVSQSPSNKVTEKGKDVELRCDPISGHTALYWYRQSLGQGLEFLIYFQGNSAPDKSGLPSDRFSAERTGGSVSTLTIQRTQQEDSAVYLCASRRGGAVGDTQYFGPGTRLTVL.

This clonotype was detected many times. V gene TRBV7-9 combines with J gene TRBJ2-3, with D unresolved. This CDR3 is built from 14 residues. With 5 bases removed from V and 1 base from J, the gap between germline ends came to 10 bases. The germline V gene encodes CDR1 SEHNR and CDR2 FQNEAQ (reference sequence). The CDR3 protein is CASSPFGRTDTQYF. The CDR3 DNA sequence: TGTGCCAGCAGCCCTTTCGGACGCACAGATACGCAGTATTTT.

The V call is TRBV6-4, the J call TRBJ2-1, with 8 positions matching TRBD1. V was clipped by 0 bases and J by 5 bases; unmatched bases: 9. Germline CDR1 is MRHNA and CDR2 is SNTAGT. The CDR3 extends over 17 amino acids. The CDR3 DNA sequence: TGTGCCAGCAGTGACTCGAGCTATTACAGGGGGAACAATGAGCAGTTCTTC. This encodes CASSDSSYYRGNNEQFF.

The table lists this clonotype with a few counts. CDR3 nucleotide sequence: TGTGCCAGCAGTGGTCTGGGGCTCAACACTGAAGCTTTCTTT. It yields the protein CASSGLGLNTEAFF. The chain is built from TRBV6-6 and TRBJ1-1; tentative D call: TRBD1 (5 bases). Germline V gene lookup returns CDR1 MNHNY and CDR2 SVGAGI (reference sequence). This CDR3 contains 14 residues. V lost 5 bases and J 2 bases, leaving 12 bases between the germline ends.

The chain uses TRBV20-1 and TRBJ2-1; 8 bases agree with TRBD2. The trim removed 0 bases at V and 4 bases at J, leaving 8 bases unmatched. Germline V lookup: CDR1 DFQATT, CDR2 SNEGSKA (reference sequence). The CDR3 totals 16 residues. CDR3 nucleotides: TGCAGTGCTAGAGATCCCGGGGGGGCAACGTACAATGAGCAGTTCTTC. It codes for CSARDPGGATYNEQFF.

As DNA, the CDR3 is TGTGCCAGCAGCTCGGACAGGGACTATGGCTACACCTTC. This encodes CASSSDRDYGYTF. The chain is built from TRBV6-5 and TRBJ1-2; 8 nucleotides agree with TRBD1. V lost 6 bases and J lost 3; bases outside the gene matches: 3. The CDR3 runs to 13 residues. Germline CDR1 MNHEY, CDR2 SVGAGI.